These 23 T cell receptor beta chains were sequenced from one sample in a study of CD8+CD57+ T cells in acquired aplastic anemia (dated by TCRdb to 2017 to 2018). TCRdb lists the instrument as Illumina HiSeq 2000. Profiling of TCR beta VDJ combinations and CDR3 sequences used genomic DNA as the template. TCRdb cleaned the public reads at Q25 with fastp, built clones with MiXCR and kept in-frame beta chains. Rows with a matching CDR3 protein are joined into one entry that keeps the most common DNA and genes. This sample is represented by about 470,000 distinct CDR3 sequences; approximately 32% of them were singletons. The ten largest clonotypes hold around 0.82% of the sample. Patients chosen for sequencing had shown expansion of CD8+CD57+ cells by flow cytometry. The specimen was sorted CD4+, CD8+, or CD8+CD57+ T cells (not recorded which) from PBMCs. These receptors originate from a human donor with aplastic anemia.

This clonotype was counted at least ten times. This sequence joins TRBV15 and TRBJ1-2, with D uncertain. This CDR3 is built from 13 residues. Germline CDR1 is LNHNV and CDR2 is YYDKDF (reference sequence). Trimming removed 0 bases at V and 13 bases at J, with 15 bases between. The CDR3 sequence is CATSRERSPPATF. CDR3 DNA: TGTGCCACCAGCAGAGAGCGTTCACCTCCTGCCACCTTC.

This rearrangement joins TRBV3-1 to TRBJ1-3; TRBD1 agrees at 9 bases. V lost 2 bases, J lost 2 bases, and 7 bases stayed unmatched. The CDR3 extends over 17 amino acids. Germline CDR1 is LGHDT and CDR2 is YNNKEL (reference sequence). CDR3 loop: CASSQWVQGAAGNTIYF. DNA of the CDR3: TGTGCCAGCAGCCAATGGGTACAGGGGGCAGCTGGAAACACCATATATTTT.

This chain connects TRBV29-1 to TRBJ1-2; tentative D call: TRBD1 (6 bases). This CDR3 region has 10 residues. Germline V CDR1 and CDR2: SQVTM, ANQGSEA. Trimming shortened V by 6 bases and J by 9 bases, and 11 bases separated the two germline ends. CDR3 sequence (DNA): TGCAGCGTGGACGACAGGAGCTACACCTTC. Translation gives CSVDDRSYTF. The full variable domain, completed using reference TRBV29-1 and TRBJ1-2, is SAVISQKPSRDICQRGTSLTIQCQVDSQVTMMFWYRQQPGQSLTLIATANQGSEATYESGFVIDKFPISRPNLTFSTLTVSNMSPEDSSIYLCSVDDRSYTFGSGTRLTVV.

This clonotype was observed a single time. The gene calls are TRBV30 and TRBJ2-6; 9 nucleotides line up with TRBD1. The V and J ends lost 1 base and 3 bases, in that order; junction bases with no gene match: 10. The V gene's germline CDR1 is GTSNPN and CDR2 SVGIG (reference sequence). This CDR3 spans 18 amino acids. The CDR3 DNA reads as TGTGCCTGGAGTGGTGTCGGGACAGGGAGATTTGGGGCCAACGTCCTGACTTTC. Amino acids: CAWSGVGTGRFGANVLTF.

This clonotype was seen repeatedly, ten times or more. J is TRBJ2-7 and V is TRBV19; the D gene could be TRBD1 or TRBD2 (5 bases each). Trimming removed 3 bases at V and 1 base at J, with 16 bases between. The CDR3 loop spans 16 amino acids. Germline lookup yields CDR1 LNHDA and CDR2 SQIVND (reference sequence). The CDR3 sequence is CASSIPLARQSYEQYF. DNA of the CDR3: TGTGCCAGTAGTATTCCCTTAGCGAGACAGTCCTACGAGCAGTACTTC.

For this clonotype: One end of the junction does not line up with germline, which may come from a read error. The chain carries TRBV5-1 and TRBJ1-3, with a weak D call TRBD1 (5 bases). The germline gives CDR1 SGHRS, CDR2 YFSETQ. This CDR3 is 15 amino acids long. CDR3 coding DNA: TGCGCCAGCAGCTTGGGACAGAGCTCTGGAGACACCATATATTTT. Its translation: CASSLGQSSGDTIYF.

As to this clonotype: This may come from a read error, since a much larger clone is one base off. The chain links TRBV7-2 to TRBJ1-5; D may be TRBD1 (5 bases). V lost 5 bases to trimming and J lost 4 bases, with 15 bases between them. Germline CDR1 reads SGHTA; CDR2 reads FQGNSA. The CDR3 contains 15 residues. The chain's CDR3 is CASSSTGGRNQPQHF. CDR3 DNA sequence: TGTGCCAGCAGCAGCACCGGGGGGAGGAATCAGCCCCAGCATTTT.

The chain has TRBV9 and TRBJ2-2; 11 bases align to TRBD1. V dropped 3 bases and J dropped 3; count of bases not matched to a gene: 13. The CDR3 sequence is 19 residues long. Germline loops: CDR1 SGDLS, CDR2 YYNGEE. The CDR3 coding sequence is TGTGCCAGCAGCGACCACTACCGGGACAGGGGGTTCGACACCGGGGAGCTGTTTTTT. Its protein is CASSDHYRDRGFDTGELFF.

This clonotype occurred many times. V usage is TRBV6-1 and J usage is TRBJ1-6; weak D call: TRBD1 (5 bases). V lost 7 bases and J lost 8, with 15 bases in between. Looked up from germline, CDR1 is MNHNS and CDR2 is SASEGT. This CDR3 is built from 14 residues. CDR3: CASTEGQGYSPLHF. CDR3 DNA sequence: TGTGCCAGCACCGAAGGGCAGGGCTATTCACCCCTCCACTTT.

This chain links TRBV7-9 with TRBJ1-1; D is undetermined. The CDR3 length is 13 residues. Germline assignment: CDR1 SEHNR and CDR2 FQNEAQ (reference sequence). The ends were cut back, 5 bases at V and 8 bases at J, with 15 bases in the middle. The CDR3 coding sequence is TGTGCCAGCAGCGCTCCGGGAAGCCAAGAAGCTTTCTTT. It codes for CASSAPGSQEAFF.

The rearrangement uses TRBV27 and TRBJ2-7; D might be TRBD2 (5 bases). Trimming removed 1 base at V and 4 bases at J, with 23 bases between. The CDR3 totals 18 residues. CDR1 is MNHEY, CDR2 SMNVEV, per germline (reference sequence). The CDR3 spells CASSLFVGTGSRLYEQYF. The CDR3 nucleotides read TGTGCCAGCAGTTTATTTGTGGGAACGGGGTCCCGGTTATACGAGCAGTACTTC.

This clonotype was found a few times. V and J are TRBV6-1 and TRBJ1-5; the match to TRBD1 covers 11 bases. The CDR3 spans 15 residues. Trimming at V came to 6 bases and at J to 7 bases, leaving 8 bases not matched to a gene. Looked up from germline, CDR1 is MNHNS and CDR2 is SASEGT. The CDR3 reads CASSSTGTGGQPQHF. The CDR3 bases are TGTGCCAGCAGCAGCACTGGGACAGGGGGGCAGCCCCAGCATTTT.

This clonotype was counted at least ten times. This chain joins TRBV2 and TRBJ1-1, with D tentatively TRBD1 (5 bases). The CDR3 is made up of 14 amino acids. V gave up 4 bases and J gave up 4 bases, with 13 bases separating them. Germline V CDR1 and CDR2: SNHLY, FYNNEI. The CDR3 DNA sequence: TGTGCCAGCAGTGTGTCGGGGGACGGCACTGAAGCTTTCTTT. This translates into CASSVSGDGTEAFF. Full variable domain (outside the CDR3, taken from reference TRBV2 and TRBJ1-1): EPEVTQTPSHQVTQMGQEVILRCVPISNHLYFYWYRQILGQKVEFLVSFYNNEISEKSEIFDDQFSVERPDGSNFTLKIRSTKLEDSAMYFCASSVSGDGTEAFFGQGTRLTVV.

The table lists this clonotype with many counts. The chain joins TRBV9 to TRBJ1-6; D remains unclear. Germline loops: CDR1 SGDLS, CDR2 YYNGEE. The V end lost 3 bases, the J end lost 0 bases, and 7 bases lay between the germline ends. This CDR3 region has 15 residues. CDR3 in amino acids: CASSDGSSYNSPLHF. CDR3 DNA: TGTGCCAGCAGCGACGGAAGCTCCTATAATTCACCCCTCCACTTT.

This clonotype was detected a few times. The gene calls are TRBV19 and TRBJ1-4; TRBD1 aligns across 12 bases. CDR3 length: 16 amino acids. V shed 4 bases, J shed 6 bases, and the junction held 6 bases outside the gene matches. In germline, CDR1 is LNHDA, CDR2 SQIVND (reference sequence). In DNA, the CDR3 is TGTGCCAGTAGTACAACAGGGACAGGGGGCTATGAAAAACTGTTTTTT. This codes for CASSTTGTGGYEKLFF.

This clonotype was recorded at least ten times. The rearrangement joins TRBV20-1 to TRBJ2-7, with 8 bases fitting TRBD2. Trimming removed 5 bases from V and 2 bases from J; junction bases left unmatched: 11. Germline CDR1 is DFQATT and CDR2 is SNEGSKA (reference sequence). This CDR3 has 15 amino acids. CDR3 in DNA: TGCAGTGCTGGGATTCCTAGCGGGCCTACCTACGAGCAGTACTTC. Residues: CSAGIPSGPTYEQYF.

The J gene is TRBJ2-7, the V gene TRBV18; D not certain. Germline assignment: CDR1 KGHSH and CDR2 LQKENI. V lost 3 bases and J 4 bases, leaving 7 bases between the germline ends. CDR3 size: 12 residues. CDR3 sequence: CASSPSQYEQYF. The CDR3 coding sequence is TGTGCCAGCTCACCCAGTCAATACGAGCAGTACTTC.

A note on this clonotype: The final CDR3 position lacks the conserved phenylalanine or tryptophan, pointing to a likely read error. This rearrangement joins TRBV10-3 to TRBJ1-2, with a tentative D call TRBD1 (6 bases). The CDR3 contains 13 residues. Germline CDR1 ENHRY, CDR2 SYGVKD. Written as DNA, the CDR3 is TGCGCCATCAGTGTTAGGGGGGACTATGGCTACACCCTC. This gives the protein CAISVRGDYGYTL.

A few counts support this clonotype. For the CDR3, the DNA is TGTGCCAGCGGGGAAGGGGTCGGCTACACCTTC. It specifies CASGEGVGYTF. The chain carries TRBV6-1 and TRBJ1-2; the D gene is possibly TRBD1 (5 bases). The CDR3 length is 11 residues. Germline V gene lookup returns CDR1 MNHNS and CDR2 SASEGT. V was trimmed by 8 bases and J by 8 bases, leaving 12 bases between them.

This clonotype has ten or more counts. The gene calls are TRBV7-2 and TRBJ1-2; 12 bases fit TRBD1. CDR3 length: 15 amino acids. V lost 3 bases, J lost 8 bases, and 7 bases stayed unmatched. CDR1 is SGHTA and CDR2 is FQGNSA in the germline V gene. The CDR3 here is CASSLALGTGGGYTF. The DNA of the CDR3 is TGTGCCAGCAGCTTGGCTTTGGGGACAGGGGGCGGCTACACCTTC.

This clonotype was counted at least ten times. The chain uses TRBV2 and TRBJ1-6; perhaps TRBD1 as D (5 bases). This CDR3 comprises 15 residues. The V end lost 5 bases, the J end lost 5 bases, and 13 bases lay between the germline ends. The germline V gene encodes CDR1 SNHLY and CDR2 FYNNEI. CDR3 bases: TGTGCCAGCAGTTTATCGGGGGTAAATAATTCACCCCTCCACTTT. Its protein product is CASSLSGVNNSPLHF.

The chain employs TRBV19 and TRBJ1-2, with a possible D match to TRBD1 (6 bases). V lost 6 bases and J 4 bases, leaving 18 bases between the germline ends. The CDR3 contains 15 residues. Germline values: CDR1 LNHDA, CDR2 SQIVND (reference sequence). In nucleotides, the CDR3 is TGTGCCAGTAGCATTGGGGGGGCGCAGAGCTATGGCTACACCTTC. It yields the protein CASSIGGAQSYGYTF.

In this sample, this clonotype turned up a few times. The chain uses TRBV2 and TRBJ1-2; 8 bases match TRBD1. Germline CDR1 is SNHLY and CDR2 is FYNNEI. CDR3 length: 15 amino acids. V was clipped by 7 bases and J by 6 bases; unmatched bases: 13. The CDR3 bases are TGTGCCAGCAAGCAGGGGGCGACCGCGGTAGATGGCTACACCTTC. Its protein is CASKQGATAVDGYTF.